This T cell receptor beta chain was recovered during a study of cytomegalovirus exposure and HLA in healthy donors. Overall study: From donors who were HLA-typed, an early data release held 80 million or so unique TCRs.

V gave up 5 bases and J gave up 0 bases, with 8 bases separating them. The length of the CDR3 is 14 residues. Germline-derived CDR1 and CDR2 are SGHVS and FQNEAQ. Findings of the study overall: With later analysis, a missense DCLRE1C variant became linked to TCR beta V- and J-gene trimming.

Notes on this clone: Its antigen is not identified.

Primers: 60 Vbeta forward and 13 Jbeta reverse. Assay: immunoSEQ multiplex PCR; the TCRdb copy retains only in-frame clones and omits some. The data contain around 53,000 clones, around 70% of them singletons. The sequencing input was PBMCs. The chain is built from TRBV7-8 and TRBJ1-5, with a possible D match to TRBD1 (6 bases). This receptor was identified in a man between 18 and 29 years old in good health and CMV-seronegative. The CDR3 sequence: CASSRQDSNQPQHF. The CDR3 DNA reads as TGTGCCAGCAGCCGACAGGATAGCAATCAGCCCCAGCATTTT.